This TCR beta chain was sequenced for a study of blood T cell repertoires in COVID-19. Study information: Acute and convalescent COVID-19 specimens originated in the United States, Italy and Spain. From T cells, B-cell-depleted T cells, or PBMCs came the material, which was cDNA or gDNA.

TCRdb's copy holds only in-frame clones and misses some; the assay was immunoSEQ multiplex PCR. This sample carries about 91,000 clones, roughly four fifths of them seen once, and the ten largest clones take approximately 6.7%. Trimming cost V 3 bases and J 7 bases; bases outside gene matches: 8. From germline, CDR1 is DFQATT and CDR2 SNEGSKA (reference sequence). This CDR3 region has 14 residues. The chain carries TRBV20-1 and TRBJ2-1; 8 nucleotides line up with TRBD2. Sequenced input: peripheral blood. The source is a man aged 45 to 65 with active or convalescent COVID-19. CDR3 protein: CSASYGGGGNEQFF. CDR3 in DNA: TGCAGTGCTAGTTACGGGGGGGGCGGGAATGAGCAGTTCTTC.